Below, 27 T cell receptor beta chains from the same sample are listed, as sequenced in a study of cytomegalovirus exposure and HLA in healthy donors. Researchers ran the PCR with 60 Vbeta and 13 Jbeta primers. The repertoire was sequenced with immunoSEQ multiplex PCR; TCRdb's copy has only in-frame clones and lacks some. This table has 95,000 to 110,000 clones, more than 75% appearing once. Sequenced sample: PBMCs. These receptors all stem from a man aged 25-40 years in good health and CMV-seropositive.

A few counts support this clone. The V gene is TRBV5-1, the J gene TRBJ2-3, with 8 bases identical to TRBD2. CDR3 length equals 16 residues. The germline CDR1 and CDR2 sequences are SGHRS and YFSETQ. V shed 0 bases and J 4 bases; nucleotides not matched to a gene: 7. This chain's CDR3 is CASSLASGGGADTQYF. Here the CDR3 DNA reads TGCGCCAGCAGCTTGGCCAGCGGGGGCGGGGCAGATACGCAGTATTTT.

The chain couples TRBV6-4 to TRBJ2-3; 7 bases are shared with TRBD2. The CDR3 extends over 15 amino acids. The ends lost 4 bases at V and 2 bases at J; junction bases unmatched: 6. Germline V gene sequence: CDR1 MRHNA, CDR2 SNTAGT. Here the CDR3 DNA reads TGTGCCAGCAGTGTTACTAGCGAGCCCACAGATACGCAGTATTTT. This gives the protein CASSVTSEPTDTQYF.

This clone was observed a single time. The rearrangement links TRBV2 to TRBJ1-4, with D unclear. V was cut by 6 bases and J by 5 bases, with 13 bases left in between. The CDR3 totals 14 residues. The germline V gene has CDR1 SNHLY and CDR2 FYNNEI. The CDR3 reads CASSPGRVNEKLFF. Here the CDR3 DNA reads TGTGCCAGCAGCCCCGGGAGGGTAAATGAAAAACTGTTTTTT.

The chain uses TRBV5-1 and TRBJ2-1, with D tentatively TRBD2 (6 bases). V was trimmed by 4 bases and J by 4 bases, leaving 12 bases between them. This CDR3 region has 14 residues. Germline V gene data show CDR1 as SGHRS and CDR2 as YFSETQ. The CDR3: CASSPWGVYNEQFF. The CDR3 coding sequence is TGCGCCAGCAGCCCCTGGGGGGTTTACAATGAGCAGTTCTTC. Based on the CDR3 plus reference TRBV5-1 and TRBJ2-1, the full variable domain is KAGVTQTPRYLIKTRGQQVTLSCSPISGHRSVSWYQQTPGQGLQFLFEYFSETQRNKGNFPGRFSGRQFSNSRSEMNVSTLELGDSALYLCASSPWGVYNEQFFGPGTRLTVL.

V is TRBV7-7 and J is TRBJ2-7; 8 bases agree with TRBD1. Germline lookup yields CDR1 SSHAT and CDR2 FNYEAQ (reference sequence). The trim removed 5 bases at V and 5 bases at J, leaving 14 bases unmatched. This CDR3 comprises 16 residues. The CDR3 DNA is TGTGCCAGCAGCCCAGCCCCCCAGGGGGCGAGAGACGAGCAGTACTTC. It is translated as CASSPAPQGARDEQYF.

This chain connects TRBV10-2 to TRBJ1-5, with D tentatively TRBD1 (6 bases). V lost 3 bases to trimming and J lost 3 bases, with 21 bases between them. The length of the CDR3 is 18 residues. Germline lookup yields CDR1 WSHSY and CDR2 SAAADI. The CDR3 sequence is CASSEFTGTLSLNQPQHF. The DNA for the CDR3 is TGCGCCAGCAGTGAATTTACCGGGACATTATCCCTCAATCAGCCCCAGCATTTT.

The chain couples TRBV6-6 to TRBJ1-2; D might be TRBD1 (6 bases). The CDR3 sequence is 13 residues long. Trimming pared 6 bases from V and 7 bases from J, leaving 15 bases between. Per the germline V gene, CDR1 is MNHNY and CDR2 is SVGAGI (reference sequence). In DNA, the CDR3 is TGTGCCAGCAGCCTCAGGGAAGGGGGTGGCTACACCTTC. As protein: CASSLREGGGYTF.

V and J are TRBV19 and TRBJ1-1; tentative D call: TRBD1 (5 bases). The germline V gene has CDR1 LNHDA and CDR2 SQIVND (reference sequence). V shed 0 bases and J shed 5 bases, with 19 bases lying between them. CDR3 size: 17 residues. CDR3 nucleotides: TGTGCCAGTAGTATAGAAGGGGCGCTCCCAAGCAAGACTGAAGCTTTCTTT. Protein: CASSIEGALPSKTEAFF.

The rearrangement joins TRBV5-4 to TRBJ2-2, with 9 nucleotides matching TRBD2. The J segment lost 4 bases and the V segment lost 4 bases, leaving 8 bases of the junction unmatched. This CDR3 spans 16 amino acids. Germline loops: CDR1 SGHNT, CDR2 YYREEE (reference sequence). CDR3 DNA sequence: TGTGCCAGCAGCCCCGCGCGGGGGGGTTTCACCGGGGAGCTGTTTTTT. It codes for CASSPARGGFTGELFF.

In the case of this clone: One end of the junction fails to match germline, which may point to a read error. The chain recombines TRBV7-6 with TRBJ2-6; TRBD1 might be the D (5 bases). Germline values: CDR1 SGHVS, CDR2 FNYEAQ. The CDR3 runs 16 residues. Here the CDR3 reads CASSLEGDSGANGLTF. Here the CDR3 DNA reads TGTGCCAGCAGCTTAGAAGGAGACTCTGGGGCCAACGGCCTGACTTTC.

This clone was seen more than once but under ten times. This chain connects TRBV7-2 to TRBJ2-1; 7 nucleotides line up with TRBD1. CDR3 length: 13 amino acids. V trimming: 5 bases; J trimming: 9 bases; junction bases outside the gene matches: 7. Germline CDR1 SGHTA, CDR2 FQGNSA. CDR3 region: CASSPQTGFEQFF. The CDR3 region has the DNA TGTGCCAGCAGCCCCCAGACAGGGTTTGAGCAGTTCTTC.

This chain connects TRBV7-8 to TRBJ1-1, with 8 bases fitting TRBD1. Germline values: CDR1 SGHVS, CDR2 FQNEAQ. CDR3 size: 18 residues. After removal of 6 bases from V and 0 bases from J, the junction contained 15 bases not matched to a gene. This chain's CDR3 is CASSGQGMTGGMNTEAFF. DNA of the CDR3: TGTGCCAGCAGTGGACAGGGAATGACCGGGGGAATGAACACTGAAGCTTTCTTT.

The genes are TRBV9 and TRBJ2-6; D is uncertain. This CDR3 comprises 18 residues. CDR1 is SGDLS and CDR2 is YYNGEE in the germline V gene. The V end lost 2 bases, the J end lost 1 base, and 16 bases lay between the germline ends. CDR3 loop: CASSVHHLSGSGANVLTF. CDR3 DNA: TGTGCCAGCAGCGTGCATCATCTATCCGGGTCTGGGGCCAACGTCCTGACTTTC.

A word on this clone: Within the sample, other DNA sequences also encode this same CDR3. The gene calls are TRBV10-1 and TRBJ1-1, with D hard to call. The CDR3 contains 13 residues. The V gene's germline CDR1 is WNHNN and CDR2 SYGVQD (reference sequence). With 3 bases removed from V and 8 bases from J, the gap between germline ends came to 13 bases. CDR3 coding DNA: TGCGCCAGCAGTGACCGGGGAGGCGACGAAGCTTTCTTT. This gives the protein CASSDRGGDEAFF.

This clone has just one count. The genes are TRBV21-1 and TRBJ1-4; TRBD1, the table's D call, was not compared with the DNA. TRBV21-1 is annotated as a pseudogene. The CDR3 runs to 16 residues. The CDR3 protein is CASSQYRTPTNEKLFF. For the CDR3, the DNA is TGTGCCAGCAGCCAATACAGGACCCCAACTAATGAAAAACTGTTTTTT.

The CDR3 region has the DNA TGTGCCAGCAGCTTAGTAGCCCTGGAAGCTTTCTTT. Protein product: CASSLVALEAFF. The chain is built from TRBV7-9 and TRBJ1-1; D gene uncertain. The germline CDR1 and CDR2 sequences are SEHNR and FQNEAQ (reference sequence). V dropped 1 base and J dropped 8 bases, with 8 bases sitting between them. The CDR3 has 12 amino acids.

The V call is TRBV6-5, the J call TRBJ1-2, with TRBD1 matching 7 bases. Trimming cost V 6 bases and J 0 bases; bases outside gene matches: 7. There are 15 residues in the CDR3. Germline CDR1 reads MNHEY; CDR2 reads SVGAGI. CDR3 amino acids: CASSPGTVSNYGYTF. DNA for the CDR3: TGTGCCAGCAGCCCTGGGACAGTATCTAACTATGGCTACACCTTC.

This chain uses TRBV4-2 with TRBJ2-3, with TRBD2 matching 9 bases. Germline V lookup: CDR1 LGHNA, CDR2 YNFKEQ. This CDR3 is built from 16 residues. Unmatched junction bases numbered 7, after V lost 4 bases and J lost 2 bases. The CDR3 here is CASSRGGDQPTDTQYF. The CDR3 DNA sequence: TGTGCCAGCAGCCGCGGGGGGGATCAACCCACAGATACGCAGTATTTT.

CDR3 bases: TGTGCCAGCAGTGACAGGGCAGGGCAAACAGATACGCAGTATTTT. Its translation is CASSDRAGQTDTQYF. The rearrangement uses TRBV6-4 and TRBJ2-3, with a weak D call TRBD1 (5 bases). The CDR3 contains 15 residues. CDR1 and CDR2 (germline): MRHNA, SNTAGT. V was shortened by 2 bases and J by 3 bases, with 12 bases between the two germline ends.

The chain joins TRBV13 to TRBJ2-7, with D perhaps TRBD2 (6 bases). This CDR3 comprises 14 residues. Germline assignment: CDR1 PRHDT and CDR2 FYEKMQ (reference sequence). V was shortened by 6 bases and J by 0 bases, with 12 bases between the two germline ends. The CDR3 protein is CASRRTGSSYEQYF. CDR3 DNA: TGTGCCAGCAGACGCACCGGGAGCTCCTACGAGCAGTACTTC.

In this sample, this clone turned up a few times. The chain recombines TRBV5-1 with TRBJ1-3; possible D gene TRBD1, 5 bases. Germline V CDR1 and CDR2: SGHRS, YFSETQ. Trimming removed 1 base from V and 4 bases from J, with 9 bases in between. This CDR3 spans 14 amino acids. As DNA, the CDR3 is TGCGCCAGCAGCTTGCGGCAGGGAGGAAACACCATATATTTT. Translation gives CASSLRQGGNTIYF.

The genes are TRBV4-1 and TRBJ2-4; possibly TRBD2 for D (6 bases). Germline V lookup: CDR1 MGHRA, CDR2 YSYEKL. The V end was cut by 1 base, the J end by 0 bases, with 10 bases between. CDR3 length: 16 amino acids. The chain's CDR3 is CASSQGGGIAKNIQYF. The CDR3 DNA reads TGCGCCAGCAGCCAAGGTGGGGGGATAGCCAAAAACATTCAGTACTTC.

The chain recombines TRBV19 with TRBJ1-2, with 7 positions matching TRBD1. The CDR3 has 14 amino acids. V dropped 6 bases and J dropped 3; count of bases not matched to a gene: 7. Per the germline V gene, CDR1 is LNHDA and CDR2 is SQIVND (reference sequence). Written as DNA, the CDR3 is TGTGCCAGTAGAGATAGGGGGCAGTACTATGGCTACACCTTC. It encodes CASRDRGQYYGYTF.

The chain couples TRBV19 to TRBJ2-3; D uncertain. Germline assignment: CDR1 LNHDA and CDR2 SQIVND (reference sequence). CDR3 length: 11 residues. Trimming cost V 6 bases and J 2 bases, with 3 bases left between them. The CDR3 DNA sequence: TGTGCCAGTAGCCTCACAGATACGCAGTATTTT. Encoded protein: CASSLTDTQYF.

V usage is TRBV9 and J usage is TRBJ2-1, with a tentative D call TRBD2 (6 bases). Germline CDR1 SGDLS, CDR2 YYNGEE. V was trimmed by 0 bases and J by 3 bases, leaving 7 bases between them. CDR3 length: 14 amino acids. The CDR3 sequence is CASSVGGDYNEQFF. The CDR3 DNA follows: TGTGCCAGCAGCGTAGGGGGGGACTACAATGAGCAGTTCTTC.

This sequence joins TRBV9 and TRBJ2-3; TRBD2 matches at 9 bases. CDR1 is SGDLS, CDR2 YYNGEE, per germline. The CDR3 is 15 residues long. J gave up 4 bases and V 4 bases, and 7 bases lay outside the gene matches. For the CDR3, the DNA is TGTGCCAGCAGCCCGCGGGGGGGCGAAGCAGATACGCAGTATTTT. Translating it yields CASSPRGGEADTQYF.

The chain couples TRBV5-4 to TRBJ2-5, with TRBD1 as a possible D gene (6 bases). The tail of the sequence fits TRBJ2-7 better, so the J call may be wrong. The CDR3 is 13 amino acids. Germline V gene data show CDR1 as SGHNT and CDR2 as YYREEE (reference sequence). The CDR3 reads CASSLTGIHEQYF. DNA for the CDR3: TGTGCCAGCAGCTTGACAGGGATCCACGAGCAGTACTTC.